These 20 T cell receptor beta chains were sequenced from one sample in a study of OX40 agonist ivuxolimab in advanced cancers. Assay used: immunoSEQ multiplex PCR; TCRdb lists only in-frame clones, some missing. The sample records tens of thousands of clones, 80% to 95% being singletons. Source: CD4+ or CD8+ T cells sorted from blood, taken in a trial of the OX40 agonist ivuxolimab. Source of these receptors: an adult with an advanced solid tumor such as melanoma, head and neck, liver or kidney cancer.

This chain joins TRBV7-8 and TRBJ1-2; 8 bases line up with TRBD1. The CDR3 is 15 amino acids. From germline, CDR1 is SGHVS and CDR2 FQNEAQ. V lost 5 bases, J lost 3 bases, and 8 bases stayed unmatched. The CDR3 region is CASSPARGHDYGYTF. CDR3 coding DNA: TGTGCCAGCAGCCCCGCCAGGGGGCACGACTATGGCTACACCTTC.

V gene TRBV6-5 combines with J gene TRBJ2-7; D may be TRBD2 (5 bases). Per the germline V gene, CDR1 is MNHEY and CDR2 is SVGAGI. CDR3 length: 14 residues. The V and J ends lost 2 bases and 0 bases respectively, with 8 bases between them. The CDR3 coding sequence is TGTGCCAGCAGTTACACGGGAACCTCCTACGAGCAGTACTTC. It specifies CASSYTGTSYEQYF.

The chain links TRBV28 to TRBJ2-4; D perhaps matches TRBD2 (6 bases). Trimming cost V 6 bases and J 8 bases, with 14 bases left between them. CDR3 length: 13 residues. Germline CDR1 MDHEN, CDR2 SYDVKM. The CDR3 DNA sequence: TGTGCCAGCAGCCCCCTGGGGGGTGACATTCAGTACTTC. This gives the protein CASSPLGGDIQYF.

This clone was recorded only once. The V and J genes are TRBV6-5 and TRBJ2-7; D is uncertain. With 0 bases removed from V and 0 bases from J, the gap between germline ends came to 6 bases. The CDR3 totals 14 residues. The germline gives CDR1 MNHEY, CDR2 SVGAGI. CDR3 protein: CASSYSDISYEQYF. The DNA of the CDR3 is TGTGCCAGCAGTTACTCAGACATCTCCTACGAGCAGTACTTC.

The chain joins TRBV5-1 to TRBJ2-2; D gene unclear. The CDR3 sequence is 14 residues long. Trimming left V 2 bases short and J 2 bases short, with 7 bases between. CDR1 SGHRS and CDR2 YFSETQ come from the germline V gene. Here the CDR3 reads CASSFGPNTGELFF. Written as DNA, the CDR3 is TGCGCCAGCAGCTTTGGCCCAAACACCGGGGAGCTGTTTTTT.

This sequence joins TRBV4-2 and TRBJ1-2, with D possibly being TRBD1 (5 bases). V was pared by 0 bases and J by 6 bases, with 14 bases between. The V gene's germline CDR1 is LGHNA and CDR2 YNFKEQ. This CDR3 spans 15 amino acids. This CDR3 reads CASSQEVFSGDGYTF. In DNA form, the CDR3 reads TGTGCCAGCAGCCAAGAGGTTTTTTCGGGGGATGGCTACACCTTC.

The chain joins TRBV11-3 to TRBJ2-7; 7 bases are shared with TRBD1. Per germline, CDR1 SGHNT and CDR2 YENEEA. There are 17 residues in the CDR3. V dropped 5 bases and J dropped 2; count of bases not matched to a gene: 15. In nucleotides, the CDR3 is TGTGCCAGCAGCCCTCACGGAGGACAGGAGAACACCTACGAGCAGTACTTC. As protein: CASSPHGGQENTYEQYF.

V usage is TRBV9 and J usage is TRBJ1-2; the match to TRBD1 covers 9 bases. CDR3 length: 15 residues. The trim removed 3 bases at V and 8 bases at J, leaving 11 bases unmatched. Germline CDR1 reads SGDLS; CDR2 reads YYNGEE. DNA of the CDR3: TGTGCCAGCAGCGGCCAGGGGGGACAGGGTCCAGGCTACACCTTC. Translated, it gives CASSGQGGQGPGYTF. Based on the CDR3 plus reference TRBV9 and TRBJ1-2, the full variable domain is DSGVTQTPKHLITATGQRVTLRCSPRSGDLSVYWYQQSLDQGLQFLIQYYNGEERAKGNILERFSAQQFPDLHSELNLSSLELGDSALYFCASSGQGGQGPGYTFGSGTRLTVV.

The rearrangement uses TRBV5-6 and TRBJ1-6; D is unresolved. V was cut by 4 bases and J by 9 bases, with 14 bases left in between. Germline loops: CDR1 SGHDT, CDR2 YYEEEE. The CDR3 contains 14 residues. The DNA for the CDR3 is TGTGCCAGCAGCACGCTCCTGGGAGGTTCACCCCTCCACTTT. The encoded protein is CASSTLLGGSPLHF.

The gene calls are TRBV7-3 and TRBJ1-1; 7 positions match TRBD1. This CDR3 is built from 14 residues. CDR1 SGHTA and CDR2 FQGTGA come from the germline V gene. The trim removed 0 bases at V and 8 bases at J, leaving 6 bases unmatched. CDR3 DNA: TGTGCCAGCAGCTTAACCCACAGGGGAGGAGAAGCTTTCTTT. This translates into CASSLTHRGGEAFF.

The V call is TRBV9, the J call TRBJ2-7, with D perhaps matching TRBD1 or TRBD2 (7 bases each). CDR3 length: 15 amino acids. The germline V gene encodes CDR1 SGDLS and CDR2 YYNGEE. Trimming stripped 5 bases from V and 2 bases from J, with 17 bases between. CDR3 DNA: TGTGCCAGCAGTCAGCAGGGGGGGCACACCTACGAGCAGTACTTC. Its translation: CASSQQGGHTYEQYF.

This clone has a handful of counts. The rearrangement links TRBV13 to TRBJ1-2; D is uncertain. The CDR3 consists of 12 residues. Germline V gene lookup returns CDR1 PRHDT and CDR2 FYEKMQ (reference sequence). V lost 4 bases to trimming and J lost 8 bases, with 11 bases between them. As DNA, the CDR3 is TGTGCCAGCAGCTCTGGGATTGGGGGCTACACCTTC. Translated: CASSSGIGGYTF.

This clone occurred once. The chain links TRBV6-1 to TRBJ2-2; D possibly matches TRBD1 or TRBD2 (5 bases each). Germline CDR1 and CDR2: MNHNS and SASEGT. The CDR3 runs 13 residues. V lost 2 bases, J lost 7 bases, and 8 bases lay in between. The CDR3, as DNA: TGTGCCAGCAGTGAAATGGGGGACGGGGAGCTGTTTTTT. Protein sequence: CASSEMGDGELFF.

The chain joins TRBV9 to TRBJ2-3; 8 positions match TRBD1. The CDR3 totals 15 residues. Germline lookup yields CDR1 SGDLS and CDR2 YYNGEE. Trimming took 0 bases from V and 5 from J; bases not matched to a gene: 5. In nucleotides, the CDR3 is TGTGCCAGCAGCGTAGAGCAGGGGGCGATAGATACGCAGTATTTT. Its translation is CASSVEQGAIDTQYF. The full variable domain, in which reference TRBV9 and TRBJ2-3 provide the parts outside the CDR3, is DSGVTQTPKHLITATGQRVTLRCSPRSGDLSVYWYQQSLDQGLQFLIQYYNGEERAKGNILERFSAQQFPDLHSELNLSSLELGDSALYFCASSVEQGAIDTQYFGPGTRLTVL.

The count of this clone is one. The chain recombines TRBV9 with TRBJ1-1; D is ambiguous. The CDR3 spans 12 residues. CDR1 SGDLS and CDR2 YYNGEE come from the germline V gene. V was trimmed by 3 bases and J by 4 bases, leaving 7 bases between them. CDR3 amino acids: CASSAISTEAFF. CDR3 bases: TGTGCCAGCAGCGCAATAAGCACTGAAGCTTTCTTT.

The CDR3 sequence: CASSKGTSAINVLTF. As DNA, the CDR3 is TGTGCCAGCAGCAAAGGGACTTCCGCCATCAACGTCCTGACTTTC. V gene TRBV7-8 combines with J gene TRBJ2-6, with D possibly being TRBD2 (6 bases). V was trimmed by 5 bases and J by 9 bases, leaving 17 bases between them. Germline V lookup: CDR1 SGHVS, CDR2 FQNEAQ. This CDR3 comprises 15 residues.

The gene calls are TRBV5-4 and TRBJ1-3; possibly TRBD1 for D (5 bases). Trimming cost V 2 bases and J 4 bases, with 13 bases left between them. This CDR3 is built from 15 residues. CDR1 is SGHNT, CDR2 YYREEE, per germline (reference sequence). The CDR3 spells CASSLWGFAGNTIYF. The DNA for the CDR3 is TGTGCCAGCAGCTTATGGGGGTTCGCCGGAAACACCATATATTTT.

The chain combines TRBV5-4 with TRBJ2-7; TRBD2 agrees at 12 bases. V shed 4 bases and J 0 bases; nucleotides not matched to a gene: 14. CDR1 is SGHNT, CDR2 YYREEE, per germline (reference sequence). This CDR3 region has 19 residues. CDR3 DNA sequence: TGTGCCAGCAGCGGAGAGGGGCTAGCGGGAGGGATCCCCTCCTACGAGCAGTACTTC. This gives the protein CASSGEGLAGGIPSYEQYF.

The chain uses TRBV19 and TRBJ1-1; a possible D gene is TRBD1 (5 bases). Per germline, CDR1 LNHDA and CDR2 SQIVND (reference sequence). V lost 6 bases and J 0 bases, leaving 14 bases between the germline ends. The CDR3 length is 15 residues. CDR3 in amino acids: CASSWDGSMNTEAFF. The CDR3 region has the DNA TGTGCCAGTAGCTGGGACGGCTCTATGAACACTGAAGCTTTCTTT. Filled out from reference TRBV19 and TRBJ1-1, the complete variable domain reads DGGITQSPKYLFRKEGQNVTLSCEQNLNHDAMYWYRQDPGQGLRLIYYSQIVNDFQKGDIAEGYSVSREKKESFPLTVTSAQKNPTAFYLCASSWDGSMNTEAFFGQGTRLTVV.

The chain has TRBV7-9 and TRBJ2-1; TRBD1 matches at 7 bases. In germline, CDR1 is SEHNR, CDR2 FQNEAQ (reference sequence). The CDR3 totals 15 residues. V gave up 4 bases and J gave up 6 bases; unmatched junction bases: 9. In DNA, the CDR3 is TGTGCCAGCAGCTCGAGACAGGGTTGGGGCAATGAGCAGTTCTTC. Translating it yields CASSSRQGWGNEQFF.